A single TCR beta chain is shown here with its context. Its antigen is undetermined. As for time point: week 11, during vaccination. The study gave 300 ug of mutant IDH1 20-mer peptide per vaccine dose, with topical imiquimod. Between the trimmed V and J ends, which lost 7 bases and 2 bases, there was a span of 15 bases. From germline, CDR1 is SGHTA and CDR2 FQGNSA. CDR3 length equals 14 residues. This sample is drawn from a study of a mutant IDH1 vaccine in newly diagnosed glioma. In the study overall: Averaging around 42 years of age, treated patients were around 62% male and about 38% female.

This table comes from immunoSEQ multiplex PCR, and its TCRdb copy is limited to in-frame clones, with some not included. The top ten hold around 5.5% of the sample, which has roughly 120,000 clones, around four fifths seen once. The input for sequencing was PBMCs, taken from a glioma patient whose treatment included an IDH1 peptide vaccine. This receptor was identified in a man aged 35-49 years with glioma. V and J are TRBV7-2 and TRBJ2-7, with D tentatively TRBD1 or TRBD2 (5 bases each). The CDR3 reads CASTRGRETYEQYF. CDR3 DNA sequence: TGTGCCAGCACCCGGGGCAGGGAAACCTACGAGCAGTACTTC.